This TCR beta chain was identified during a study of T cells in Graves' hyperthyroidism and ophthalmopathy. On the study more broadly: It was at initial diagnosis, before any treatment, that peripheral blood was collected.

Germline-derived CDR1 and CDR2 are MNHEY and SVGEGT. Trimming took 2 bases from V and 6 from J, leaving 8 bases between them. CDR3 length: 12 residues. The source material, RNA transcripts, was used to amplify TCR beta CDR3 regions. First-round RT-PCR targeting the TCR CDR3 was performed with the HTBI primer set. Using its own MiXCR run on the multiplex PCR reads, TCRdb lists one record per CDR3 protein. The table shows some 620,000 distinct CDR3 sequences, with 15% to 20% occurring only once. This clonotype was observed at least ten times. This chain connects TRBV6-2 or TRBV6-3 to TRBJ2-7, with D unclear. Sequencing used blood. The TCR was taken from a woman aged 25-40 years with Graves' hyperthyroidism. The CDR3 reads CASSYPDREQYF. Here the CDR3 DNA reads TGTGCCAGCAGTTACCCGGACCGCGAGCAGTACTTC.